Listed below are T cell receptor beta chains from one sample, sequenced in a study of vaccination and CD4 T cells after COVID-19. These receptors are not linked to any known antigen. TCRdb redid the calling of the PCR reads with MiXCR, one entry per CDR3 protein. The table records approximately 2,800 distinct CDR3 sequences, 22% of them present only once. The sample taken for sequencing was CD4+ T cells from blood, cultured in vitro. Receptor source: a human donor who had recovered from COVID-19. The CDR3 runs from the conserved cysteine through the conserved F or W. A D gene is named only where the DNA matches it firmly. Expanded clones are given a class, and other clones once, few, many or no size at all.

v_gene: TRBV6-5
abundance: few
d_gene: NA
j_gene: TRBJ1-3
CDR3nt: TGTGCCAGCAGTTACGACACGGGGATCAGCTCTGGAAACACCATATATTTT
CDR3aa: CASSYDTGISSGNTIYF

v_gene: TRBV6-1
abundance: few
d_gene: TRBD1
j_gene: TRBJ2-2
CDR3nt: TGTGCCAGCCGGGACAGGGTCACCGGGGAGCTGTTTTTT
CDR3aa: CASRDRVTGELFF

v_gene: TRBV27
abundance: medium-sized
d_gene: NA
j_gene: TRBJ1-2
CDR3nt: TGTGCCAGCAGTTTCGGGCCAAACTATGGCTACACCTTC
CDR3aa: CASSFGPNYGYTF

v_gene: TRBV2
abundance: NA
d_gene: NA
j_gene: TRBJ2-1
CDR3nt: TGTGCCAGCAAGGGCAGGGTATACAATGAGCAGTTCTTC
CDR3aa: CASKGRVYNEQFF

v_gene: TRBV12-3/TRBV12-4
abundance: NA
d_gene: NA
j_gene: TRBJ2-7
CDR3nt: TGTGCCAGCAGTTCCCGATACGAGCAGTACTTC
CDR3aa: CASSSRYEQYF

v_gene: TRBV19
abundance: few
d_gene: NA
j_gene: TRBJ1-6
CDR3nt: TGTGCCAGTTCGTATCGAGACTCACCCCTCCACTTT
CDR3aa: CASSYRDSPLHF

v_gene: TRBV4-1
abundance: NA
d_gene: TRBD1
j_gene: TRBJ1-6
CDR3nt: TGCGCCAGCAGCCCGCAGGGGGATTCACCCCTCCACTTT
CDR3aa: CASSPQGDSPLHF

v_gene: TRBV12-3/TRBV12-4
abundance: NA
d_gene: NA
j_gene: TRBJ2-7
CDR3nt: TGTGCCAGCAGTTTGAAGGCCGGGGACTACGAGCAGTACTTC
CDR3aa: CASSLKAGDYEQYF

v_gene: TRBV7-2
abundance: few
d_gene: NA
j_gene: TRBJ1-2
CDR3nt: TGTGCCAGCAGCTTGAGCAGGGCCTCTGGCTACACCTTC
CDR3aa: CASSLSRASGYTF

v_gene: TRBV2
abundance: few
d_gene: TRBD2
j_gene: TRBJ2-5
CDR3nt: TGTGCCAGCATGGGCGGGGGGGCCGGGGAGACCCAGTACTTC
CDR3aa: CASMGGGAGETQYF

v_gene: TRBV12-3/TRBV12-4
abundance: NA
d_gene: NA
j_gene: TRBJ1-6
CDR3nt: TGTGCCAGCAGTCCAGACCACCGCAGGGCCCCCCTCCACTTT
CDR3aa: CASSPDHRRAPLHF

v_gene: TRBV2
abundance: medium-sized
d_gene: TRBD2
j_gene: TRBJ2-1
CDR3nt: TGTGCCAGCAGCCCCCTTAGCGGGGGCGACCTTTACAATGAGCAGTTCTTC
CDR3aa: CASSPLSGGDLYNEQFF

v_gene: TRBV19
abundance: few
d_gene: NA
j_gene: TRBJ1-1
CDR3nt: TGTGCCAGTAGTATCCCAGGGAGAGGCATCCGTTCGAACACTGAAGCTTTCTTT
CDR3aa: CASSIPGRGIRSNTEAFF

v_gene: TRBV7-2
abundance: medium-sized
d_gene: NA
j_gene: TRBJ1-5
CDR3nt: TGTGCCAGCGCCATGAGTGGCAATCAGCCCCAGCATTTT
CDR3aa: CASAMSGNQPQHF